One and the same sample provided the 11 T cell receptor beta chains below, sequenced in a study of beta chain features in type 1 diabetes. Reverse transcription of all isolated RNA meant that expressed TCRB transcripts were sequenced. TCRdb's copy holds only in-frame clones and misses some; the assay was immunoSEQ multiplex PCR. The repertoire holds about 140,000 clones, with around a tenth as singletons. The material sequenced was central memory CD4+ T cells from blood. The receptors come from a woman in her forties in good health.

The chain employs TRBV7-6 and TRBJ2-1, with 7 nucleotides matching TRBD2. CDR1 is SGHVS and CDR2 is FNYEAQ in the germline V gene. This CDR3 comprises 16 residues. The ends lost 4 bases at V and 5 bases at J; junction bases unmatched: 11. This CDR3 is CASSSQAGRSHNEQFF. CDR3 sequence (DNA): TGTGCCAGCAGCTCCCAAGCGGGGCGCTCTCACAATGAGCAGTTCTTC. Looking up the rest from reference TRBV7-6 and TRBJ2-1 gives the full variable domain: GAGVSQSPRYKVTKRGQDVALRCDPISGHVSLYWYRQALGQGPEFLTYFNYEAQQDKSGLPNDRFSAERPEGSISTLTIQRTEQRDSAMYRCASSSQAGRSHNEQFFGPGTRLTVL.

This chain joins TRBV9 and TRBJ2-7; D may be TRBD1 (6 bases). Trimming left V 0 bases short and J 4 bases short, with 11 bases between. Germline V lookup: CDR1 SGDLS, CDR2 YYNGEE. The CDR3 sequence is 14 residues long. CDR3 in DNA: TGTGCCAGCAGCGTAGCTTGGGGGCAGTACGAGCAGTACTTC. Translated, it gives CASSVAWGQYEQYF.

CDR3 sequence reads: CASIQEFGEQYF. CDR3 in DNA: TGTGCCAGCATTCAAGAGTTTGGTGAGCAGTACTTC. The chain joins TRBV6-5 to TRBJ2-7; D gene ambiguous. The V gene's germline CDR1 is MNHEY and CDR2 SVGAGI. The CDR3 sequence is 12 residues long. Trimming pared 7 bases from V and 7 bases from J, leaving 14 bases between.

CDR3 nucleotides: TGCGCCAGCAGTCGAGACAAGATCACTGAAGCTTTCTTT. It specifies CASSRDKITEAFF. The rearrangement joins TRBV5-1 to TRBJ1-1; D remains unclear. This CDR3 contains 13 residues. The V gene's germline CDR1 is SGHRS and CDR2 YFSETQ. Between the trimmed V and J ends, which lost 5 bases and 4 bases, there was a span of 12 bases.

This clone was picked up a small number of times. The CDR3, as DNA: TGTGCCAGCAGCGCACAGGGCACTAATTCACCCCTCCACTTT. Translating gives CASSAQGTNSPLHF. The chain recombines TRBV9 with TRBJ1-6, with D maybe TRBD1 (6 bases). The CDR3 has 14 residues. The V gene lost 3 bases and the J gene lost 6 bases, with 10 bases spanning the gap. Per the germline V gene, CDR1 is SGDLS and CDR2 is YYNGEE.

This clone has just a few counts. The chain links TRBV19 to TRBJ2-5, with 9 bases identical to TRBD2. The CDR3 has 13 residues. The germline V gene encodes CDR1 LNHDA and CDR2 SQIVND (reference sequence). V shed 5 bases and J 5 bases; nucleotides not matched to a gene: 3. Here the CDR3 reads CASSFGLAETQYF. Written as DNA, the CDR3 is TGTGCCAGTAGTTTCGGACTAGCGGAGACCCAGTACTTC.

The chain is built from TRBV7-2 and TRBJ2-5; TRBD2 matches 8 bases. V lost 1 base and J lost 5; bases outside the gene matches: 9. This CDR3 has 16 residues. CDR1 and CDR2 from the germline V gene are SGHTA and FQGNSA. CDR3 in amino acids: CASSLGRGGPSETQYF. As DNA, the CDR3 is TGTGCCAGCAGCTTAGGTCGGGGGGGCCCCAGCGAGACCCAGTACTTC.

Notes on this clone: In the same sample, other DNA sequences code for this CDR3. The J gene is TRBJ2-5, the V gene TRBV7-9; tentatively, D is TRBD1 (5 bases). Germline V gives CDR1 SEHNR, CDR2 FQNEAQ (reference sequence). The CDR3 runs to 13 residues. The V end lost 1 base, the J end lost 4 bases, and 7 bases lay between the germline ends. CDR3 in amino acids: CASSLGGLETQYF. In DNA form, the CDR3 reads TGTGCCAGCAGCTTAGGGGGCTTAGAGACCCAGTACTTC.

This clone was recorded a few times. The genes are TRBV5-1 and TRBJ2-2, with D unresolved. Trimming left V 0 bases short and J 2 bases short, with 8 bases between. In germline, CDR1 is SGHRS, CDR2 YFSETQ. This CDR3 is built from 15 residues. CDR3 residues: CASSLESFNTGELFF. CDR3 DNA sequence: TGCGCCAGCAGCTTGGAAAGCTTTAACACCGGGGAGCTGTTTTTT. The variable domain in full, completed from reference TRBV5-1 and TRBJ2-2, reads KAGVTQTPRYLIKTRGQQVTLSCSPISGHRSVSWYQQTPGQGLQFLFEYFSETQRNKGNFPGRFSGRQFSNSRSEMNVSTLELGDSALYLCASSLESFNTGELFFGEGSRLTVL.

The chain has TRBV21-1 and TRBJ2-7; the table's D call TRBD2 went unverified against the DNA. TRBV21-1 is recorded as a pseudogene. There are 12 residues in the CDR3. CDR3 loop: CASRVWESEQYF. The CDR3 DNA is TGTGCCAGCAGAGTTTGGGAGAGCGAGCAGTACTTC.

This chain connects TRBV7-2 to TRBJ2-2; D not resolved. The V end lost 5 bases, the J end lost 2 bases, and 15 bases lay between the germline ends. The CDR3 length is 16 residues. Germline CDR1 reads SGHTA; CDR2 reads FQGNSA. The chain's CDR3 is CASSLRWRSNTGELFF. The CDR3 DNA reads TGTGCCAGCAGCCTCCGGTGGAGATCCAACACCGGGGAGCTGTTTTTT.